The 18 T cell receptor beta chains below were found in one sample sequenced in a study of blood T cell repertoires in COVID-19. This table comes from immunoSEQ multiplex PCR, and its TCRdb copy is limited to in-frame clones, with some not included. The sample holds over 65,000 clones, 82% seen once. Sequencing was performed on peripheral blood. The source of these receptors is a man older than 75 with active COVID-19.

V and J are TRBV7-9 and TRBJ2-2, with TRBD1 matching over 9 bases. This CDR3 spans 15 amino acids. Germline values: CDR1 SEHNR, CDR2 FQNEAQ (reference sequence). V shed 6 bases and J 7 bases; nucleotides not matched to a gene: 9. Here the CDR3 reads CASSATGGVIGELFF. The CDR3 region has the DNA TGTGCCAGCAGTGCTACAGGGGGCGTTATCGGGGAGCTGTTTTTT. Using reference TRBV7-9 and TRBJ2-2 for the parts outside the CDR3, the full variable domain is DTGVSQNPRHKITKRGQNVTFRCDPISEHNRLYWYRQTLGQGPEFLTYFQNEAQLEKSRLLSDRFSAERPKGSFSTLEIQRTEQGDSAMYLCASSATGGVIGELFFGEGSRLTVL.

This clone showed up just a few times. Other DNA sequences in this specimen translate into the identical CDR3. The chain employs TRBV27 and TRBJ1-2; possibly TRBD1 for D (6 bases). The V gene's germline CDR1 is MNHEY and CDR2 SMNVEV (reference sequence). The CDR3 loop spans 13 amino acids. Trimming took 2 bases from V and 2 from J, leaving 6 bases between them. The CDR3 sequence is CASSLTGNYGYTF. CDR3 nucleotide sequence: TGTGCCAGCAGTTTAACAGGGAACTATGGCTACACCTTC.

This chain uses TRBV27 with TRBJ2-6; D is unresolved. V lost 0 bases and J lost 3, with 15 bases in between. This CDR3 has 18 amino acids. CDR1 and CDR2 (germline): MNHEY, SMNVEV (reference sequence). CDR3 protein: CASSLSLSRGVGANVLTF. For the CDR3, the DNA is TGTGCCAGCAGTTTATCGCTTTCAAGAGGCGTTGGGGCCAACGTCCTGACTTTC.

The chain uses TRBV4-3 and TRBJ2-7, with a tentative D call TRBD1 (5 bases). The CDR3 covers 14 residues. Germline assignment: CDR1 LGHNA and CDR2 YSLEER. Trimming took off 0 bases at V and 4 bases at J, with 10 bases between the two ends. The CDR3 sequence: CASSQDGRAYEQYF. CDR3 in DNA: TGCGCCAGCAGCCAAGACGGCAGGGCTTACGAGCAGTACTTC.

DNA for the CDR3: TGTGCCAGCAGGGACTGGACCTCCTACAATGAGCAGTTCTTC. Amino acids: CASRDWTSYNEQFF. The chain joins TRBV6-5 to TRBJ2-1; TRBD2 is a possible D gene (5 bases). CDR1 MNHEY and CDR2 SVGAGI come from the germline V gene. Trimming removed 6 bases at V and 0 bases at J, with 9 bases between. The CDR3 runs to 14 residues.

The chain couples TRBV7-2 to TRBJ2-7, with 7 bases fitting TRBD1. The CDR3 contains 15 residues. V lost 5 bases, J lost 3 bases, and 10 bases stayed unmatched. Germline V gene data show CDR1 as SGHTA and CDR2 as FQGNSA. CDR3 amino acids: CASSLDGTAFYEQYF. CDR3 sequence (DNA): TGTGCCAGCAGCCTGGACGGGACAGCATTCTACGAGCAGTACTTC.

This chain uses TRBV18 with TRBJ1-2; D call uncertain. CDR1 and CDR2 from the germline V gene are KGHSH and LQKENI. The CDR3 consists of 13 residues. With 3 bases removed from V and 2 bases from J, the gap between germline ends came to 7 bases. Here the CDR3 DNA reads TGTGCCAGCTCACCTGGACTGAACTATGGCTACACCTTC. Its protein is CASSPGLNYGYTF. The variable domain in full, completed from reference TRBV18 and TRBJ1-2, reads NAGVMQNPRHLVRRRGQEARLRCSPMKGHSHVYWYRQLPEEGLKFMVYLQKENIIDESGMPKERFSAEFPKEGPSILRIQQVVRGDSAAYFCASSPGLNYGYTFGSGTRLTVV.

CDR3 protein: CASSLSGDGANVLTF. The CDR3 bases are TGTGCCAGCAGTTTATCAGGGGATGGGGCCAACGTCCTGACTTTC. The V and J genes are TRBV28 and TRBJ2-6, with D possibly TRBD1 on 6 matching bases. CDR3 length: 15 amino acids. V lost 1 base and J lost 3, with 7 bases in between. Germline V gene sequence: CDR1 MDHEN, CDR2 SYDVKM.

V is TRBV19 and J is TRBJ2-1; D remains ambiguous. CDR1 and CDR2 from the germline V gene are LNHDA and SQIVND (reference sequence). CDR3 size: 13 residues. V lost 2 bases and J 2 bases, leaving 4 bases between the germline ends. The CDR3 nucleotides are TGTGCCAGTAGTATACCTCCCTACAATGAGCAGTTCTTC. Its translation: CASSIPPYNEQFF.

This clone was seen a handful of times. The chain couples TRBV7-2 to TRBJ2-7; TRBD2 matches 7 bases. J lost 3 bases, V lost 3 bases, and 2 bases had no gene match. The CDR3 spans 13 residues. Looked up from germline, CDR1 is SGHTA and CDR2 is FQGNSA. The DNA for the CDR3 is TGTGCCAGCAGCTTTGGGGGGGGCTACGAGCAGTACTTC. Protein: CASSFGGGYEQYF.

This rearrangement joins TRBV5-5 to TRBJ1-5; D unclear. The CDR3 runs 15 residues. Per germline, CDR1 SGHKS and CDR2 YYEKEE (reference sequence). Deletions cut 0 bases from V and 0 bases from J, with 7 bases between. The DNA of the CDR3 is TGTGCCAGCAGCTTGGACGGGTATAGCAATCAGCCCCAGCATTTT. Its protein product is CASSLDGYSNQPQHF.

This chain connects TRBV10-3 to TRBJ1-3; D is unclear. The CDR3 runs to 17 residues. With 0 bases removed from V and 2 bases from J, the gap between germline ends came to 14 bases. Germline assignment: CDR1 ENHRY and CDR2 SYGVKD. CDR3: CAISESTTGAAGNTIYF. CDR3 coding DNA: TGTGCCATCAGTGAGTCGACGACGGGTGCCGCTGGAAACACCATATATTTT.

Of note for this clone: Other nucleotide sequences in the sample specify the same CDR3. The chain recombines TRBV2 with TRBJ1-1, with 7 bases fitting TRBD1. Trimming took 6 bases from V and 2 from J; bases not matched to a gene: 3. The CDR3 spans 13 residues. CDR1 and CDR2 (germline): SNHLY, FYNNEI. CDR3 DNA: TGTGCCAGCAGGGGGGACAGAAACACTGAAGCTTTCTTT. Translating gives CASRGDRNTEAFF.

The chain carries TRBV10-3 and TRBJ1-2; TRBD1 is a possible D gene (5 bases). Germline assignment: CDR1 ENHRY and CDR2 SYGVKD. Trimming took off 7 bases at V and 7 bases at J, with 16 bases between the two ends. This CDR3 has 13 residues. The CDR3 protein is CAITGDPRGGYTF. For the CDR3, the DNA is TGTGCCATCACTGGTGACCCAAGGGGTGGCTACACCTTC.

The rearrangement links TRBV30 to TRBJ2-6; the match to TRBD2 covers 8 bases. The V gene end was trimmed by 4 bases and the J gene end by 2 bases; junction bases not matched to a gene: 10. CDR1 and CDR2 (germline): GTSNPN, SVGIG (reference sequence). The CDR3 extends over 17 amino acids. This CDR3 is CAWTGGRGAPGANVLTF. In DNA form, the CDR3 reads TGTGCCTGGACCGGGGGGCGGGGGGCGCCTGGGGCCAACGTCCTGACTTTC.

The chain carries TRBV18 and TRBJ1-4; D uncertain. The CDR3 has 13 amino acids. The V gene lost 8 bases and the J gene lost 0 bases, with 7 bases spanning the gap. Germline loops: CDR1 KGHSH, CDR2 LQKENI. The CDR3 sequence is CASRVTTNEKLFF. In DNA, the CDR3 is TGTGCCAGCCGAGTTACAACTAATGAAAAACTGTTTTTT.

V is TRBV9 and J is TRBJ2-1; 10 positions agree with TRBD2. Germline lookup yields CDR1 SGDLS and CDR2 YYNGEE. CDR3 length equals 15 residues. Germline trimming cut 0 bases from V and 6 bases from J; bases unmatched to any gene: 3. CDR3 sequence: CASSVGQRGGNEQFF. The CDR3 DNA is TGTGCCAGCAGCGTAGGCCAGCGGGGGGGCAATGAGCAGTTCTTC.

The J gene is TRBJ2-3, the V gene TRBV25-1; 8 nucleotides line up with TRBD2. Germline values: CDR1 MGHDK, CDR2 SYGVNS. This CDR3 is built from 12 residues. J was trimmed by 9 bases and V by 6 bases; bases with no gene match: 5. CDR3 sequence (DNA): TGTGCCAGCAGATCCGGGACTAGGACGCAGTATTTT. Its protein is CASRSGTRTQYF.